What follows are 18 T cell receptor beta chains derived from one specimen sequenced in a study of cytomegalovirus exposure and HLA in healthy donors (dated by TCRdb to 2015 to 2018). Libraries were constructed by the immunoSEQ multiplex PCR assay. The multiplex PCR relied on a mix of 60 forward primers for TCR Vbeta segments and 13 reverse primers for TCR Jbeta segments. TCRdb took this table from immuneACCESS and kept in-frame rearrangements with V and J called. Such tables lack part of the clones; where checked against another copy, unresolved V genes explain under half of the gap, and the rest is unexplained. This sample comprises 210,000 or so clones, approximately 83% of them detected only once. Around 1.5% of the sample is held by the ten biggest clonotypes. Input material: PBMCs. These receptors all stem from a girl aged 5 to 17 in good health and CMV-seronegative.

The gene calls are TRBV29-1 and TRBJ2-5; TRBD2 might be the D (7 bases). From germline, CDR1 is SQVTM and CDR2 ANQGSEA. The CDR3 covers 19 residues. With 1 base removed from V and 1 base from J, the gap between germline ends came to 25 bases. The CDR3 nucleotides are TGCAGCGTTGAAGTCTGGGGGGGGGCTGAGGGTGGGATCCAAGAGACCCAGTACTTC. It is translated as CSVEVWGGAEGGIQETQYF.

This chain uses TRBV7-9 with TRBJ2-7, with 7 nucleotides matching TRBD2. This CDR3 is built from 15 residues. Trimming at V came to 4 bases and at J to 3 bases, leaving 9 bases not matched to a gene. Germline V gene data show CDR1 as SEHNR and CDR2 as FQNEAQ (reference sequence). As DNA, the CDR3 is TGTGCCAGCAGCTCAACCGGGACTATCAACTACGAGCAGTACTTC. This codes for CASSSTGTINYEQYF.

This clone occurred once. The chain is built from TRBV7-3 and TRBJ1-1; a possible D gene is TRBD1 (6 bases). V lost 2 bases to trimming and J lost 1 base, with 11 bases between them. Germline V gives CDR1 SGHTA, CDR2 FQGTGA. The CDR3 is 15 residues long. As DNA, the CDR3 is TGTGCCAGCAGCTTATTAGGGGGAAGGAACACTGAAGCTTTCTTT. Translating it yields CASSLLGGRNTEAFF.

The chain employs TRBV5-1 and TRBJ2-1; maybe TRBD1 (5 bases). The V gene's germline CDR1 is SGHRS and CDR2 YFSETQ. The V and J ends lost 3 bases and 5 bases respectively, with 12 bases between them. This CDR3 contains 14 residues. CDR3 sequence: CASSSPGHNNEQFF. The CDR3 region has the DNA TGCGCCAGCAGCTCCCCCGGACACAACAATGAGCAGTTCTTC.

V gene TRBV13 combines with J gene TRBJ1-5, with unresolved D. Between the trimmed V and J ends, which lost 5 bases and 3 bases, there was a span of 20 bases. Germline values: CDR1 PRHDT, CDR2 FYEKMQ (reference sequence). The CDR3 totals 17 residues. CDR3 DNA: TGTGCCAGCAGCCAGAGGTACAAAAGCCCCTCCAATCAGCCCCAGCATTTT. Translating gives CASSQRYKSPSNQPQHF. Full variable domain (rest looked up from reference TRBV13 and TRBJ1-5): AAGVIQSPRHLIKEKRETATLKCYPIPRHDTVYWYQQGPGQDPQFLISFYEKMQSDKGSIPDRFSAQQFSDYHSELNMSSLELGDSALYFCASSQRYKSPSNQPQHFGDGTRLSIL.

The genes are TRBV7-2 and TRBJ1-4, with 7 bases fitting TRBD1. With V trimmed by 0 bases and J by 5 bases, 12 bases remained unmatched. Per germline, CDR1 SGHTA and CDR2 FQGNSA. There are 18 residues in the CDR3. The CDR3 protein is CASSLARGQRGGNEKLFF. In nucleotides, the CDR3 is TGTGCCAGCAGCTTAGCCCGGGGACAGAGAGGGGGGAATGAAAAACTGTTTTTT.

A note on this clone: Other DNA sequences in this sample translate to the same CDR3. The V and J genes are TRBV7-2 and TRBJ1-1, with D tentatively TRBD1 (5 bases). The CDR3 extends over 13 amino acids. The germline V gene encodes CDR1 SGHTA and CDR2 FQGNSA. V dropped 4 bases and J dropped 3 bases, with 9 bases sitting between them. The CDR3 DNA follows: TGTGCCAGCAGCTCCCAGGGATACACTGAAGCTTTCTTT. It yields the protein CASSSQGYTEAFF.

The chain links TRBV28 to TRBJ1-2; possibly TRBD1 for D (6 bases). V lost 2 bases and J 8 bases, leaving 15 bases between the germline ends. CDR3 length: 14 amino acids. Germline V gene lookup returns CDR1 MDHEN and CDR2 SYDVKM. The CDR3 DNA reads as TGTGCCAGCAGTTTAGGGGGCTACCTCCCCGGCTACACCTTC. Residues: CASSLGGYLPGYTF.

This clone was recorded once. The chain carries TRBV14 and TRBJ2-2; a possible D gene is TRBD2 (6 bases). Germline V gene data show CDR1 as SGHDN and CDR2 as FVKESK. The V end lost 4 bases, the J end lost 3 bases, and 9 bases lay between the germline ends. This CDR3 is 14 amino acids long. CDR3 protein: CASSPRDYTGELFF. The CDR3 DNA is TGTGCCAGCAGCCCCCGGGACTACACCGGGGAGCTGTTTTTT. Full variable domain (missing parts from reference TRBV14 and TRBJ2-2): EAGVTQFPSHSVIEKGQTVTLRCDPISGHDNLYWYRRVMGKEIKFLLHFVKESKQDESGMPNNRFLAERTGGTYSTLKVQPAELEDSGVYFCASSPRDYTGELFFGEGSRLTVL.

Comments on this clone: An end of the junction does not agree with germline; a read error may underlie this. The chain couples TRBV7-9 to TRBJ2-7; weak D call: TRBD2 (5 bases). In germline, CDR1 is SEHNR, CDR2 FQNEAQ (reference sequence). The CDR3 runs to 12 residues. DNA for the CDR3: TGTTCCAGCAGCTTAACGGGGTACGAGCAGTACTTC. This translates into CSSSLTGYEQYF.

The chain links TRBV7-2 to TRBJ2-5; possible D gene TRBD2, 5 bases. V was trimmed by 7 bases and J by 0 bases, leaving 12 bases between them. The CDR3 is 14 residues long. Germline CDR1 reads SGHTA; CDR2 reads FQGNSA. The DNA of the CDR3 is TGTGCCAGCATCCCCTCCGGGAACCAAGAGACCCAGTACTTC. This encodes CASIPSGNQETQYF.

The chain couples TRBV4-3 to TRBJ1-3; a weak D match, TRBD1 (5 bases). CDR3 length: 19 residues. Trimming cost V 0 bases and J 0 bases, with 18 bases left between them. The germline V gene encodes CDR1 LGHNA and CDR2 YSLEER. The CDR3 nucleotides are TGCGCCAGCAGCCAAGATTATACGGACACACAGTTCTCTGGAAACACCATATATTTT. The encoded protein is CASSQDYTDTQFSGNTIYF.

This clone came up a few times. The chain uses TRBV4-3 and TRBJ1-6; D is perhaps TRBD1 (5 bases). This CDR3 comprises 16 residues. V was pared by 1 base and J by 5 bases, with 12 bases between. Germline CDR1 reads LGHNA; CDR2 reads YSLEER. The CDR3: CASSQGPGLDNSPLHF. The CDR3 DNA sequence: TGCGCCAGCAGCCAAGGCCCAGGGCTAGATAATTCACCCCTCCACTTT.

This sequence joins TRBV19 and TRBJ2-7; 10 bases fit TRBD2. V shed 4 bases and J 3 bases; nucleotides not matched to a gene: 3. The germline CDR1 and CDR2 sequences are LNHDA and SQIVND (reference sequence). The CDR3 is 14 amino acids. For the CDR3, the DNA is TGTGCCAGTAGTACTAGCGGGAGCGTCTACGAGCAGTACTTC. Its protein is CASSTSGSVYEQYF.

V usage is TRBV5-6 and J usage is TRBJ2-5, with TRBD1 matching 7 bases. V shed 0 bases, J shed 5 bases, and the junction held 7 bases outside the gene matches. The CDR3 extends over 15 amino acids. From germline, CDR1 is SGHDT and CDR2 YYEEEE. The CDR3 DNA follows: TGTGCCAGCAGCTTGGGACAGGGCAGTCCGGAGACCCAGTACTTC. Protein sequence: CASSLGQGSPETQYF. Full variable domain (missing parts from reference TRBV5-6 and TRBJ2-5): DAGVTQSPTHLIKTRGQQVTLRCSPKSGHDTVSWYQQALGQGPQFIFQYYEEEERQRGNFPDRFSGHQFPNYSSELNVNALLLGDSALYLCASSLGQGSPETQYFGPGTRLLVL.

Remarks on this clone: The same CDR3 can be traced to other DNA sequences in this sample. The chain is built from TRBV2 and TRBJ1-2, with a possible D match to TRBD1 (6 bases). The CDR3 has 14 residues. Germline CDR1 SNHLY, CDR2 FYNNEI. V was shortened by 4 bases and J by 7 bases, with 16 bases between the two germline ends. The CDR3 loop reads CASSGLTGMGGYTF. The CDR3 nucleotides read TGTGCCAGCAGTGGACTTACAGGGATGGGTGGCTACACCTTC.

The V gene is TRBV5-1, the J gene TRBJ1-1, with 10 bases lining up with TRBD1. V gave up 3 bases and J gave up 1 base; unmatched junction bases: 6. Germline V lookup: CDR1 SGHRS, CDR2 YFSETQ. This CDR3 contains 16 residues. CDR3 nucleotides: TGCGCCAGCAGCTCCGGGACAGGGGTATGGAACACTGAAGCTTTCTTT. Translated: CASSSGTGVWNTEAFF.

The table lists this clone with a count of one. The chain combines TRBV28 with TRBJ2-3; tentative D call: TRBD1 (5 bases). The CDR3 has 16 amino acids. V dropped 3 bases and J dropped 7 bases, with 20 bases sitting between them. CDR1 and CDR2 (germline): MDHEN, SYDVKM. The CDR3 region is CASSFVPTINRYTQYF. CDR3 bases: TGTGCCAGCAGTTTCGTCCCGACGATTAACAGGTATACGCAGTATTTT.